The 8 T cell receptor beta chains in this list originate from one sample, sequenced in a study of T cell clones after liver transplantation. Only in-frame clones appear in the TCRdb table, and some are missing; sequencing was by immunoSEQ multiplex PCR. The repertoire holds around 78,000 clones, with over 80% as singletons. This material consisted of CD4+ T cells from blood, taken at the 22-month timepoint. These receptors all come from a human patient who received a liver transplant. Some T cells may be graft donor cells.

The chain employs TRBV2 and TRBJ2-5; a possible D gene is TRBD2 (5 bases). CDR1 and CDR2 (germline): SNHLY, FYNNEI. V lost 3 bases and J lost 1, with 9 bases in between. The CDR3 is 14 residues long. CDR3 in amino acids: CASSEDRGQETQYF. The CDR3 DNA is TGTGCCAGCAGTGAGGATCGGGGCCAAGAGACCCAGTACTTC.

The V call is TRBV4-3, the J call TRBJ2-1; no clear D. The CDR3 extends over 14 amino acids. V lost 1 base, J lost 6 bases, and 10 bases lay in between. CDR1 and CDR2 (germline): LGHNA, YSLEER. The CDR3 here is CASSQVAPPNEQFF. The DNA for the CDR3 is TGCGCCAGCAGCCAAGTGGCACCCCCCAATGAGCAGTTCTTC.

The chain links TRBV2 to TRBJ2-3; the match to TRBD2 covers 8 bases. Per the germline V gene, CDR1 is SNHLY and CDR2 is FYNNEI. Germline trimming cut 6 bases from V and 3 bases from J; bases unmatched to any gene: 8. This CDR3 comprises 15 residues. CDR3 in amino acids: CASRLTGGPTDTQYF. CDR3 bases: TGTGCCAGCAGACTTACGGGGGGGCCGACAGATACGCAGTATTTT.

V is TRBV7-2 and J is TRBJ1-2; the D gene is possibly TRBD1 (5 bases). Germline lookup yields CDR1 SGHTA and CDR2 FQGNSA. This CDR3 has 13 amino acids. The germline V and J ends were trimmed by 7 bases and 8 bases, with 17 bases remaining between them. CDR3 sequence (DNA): TGTGCCAGCACCAAATACCGGGAGGGGGGCTACACCTTC. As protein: CASTKYREGGYTF.

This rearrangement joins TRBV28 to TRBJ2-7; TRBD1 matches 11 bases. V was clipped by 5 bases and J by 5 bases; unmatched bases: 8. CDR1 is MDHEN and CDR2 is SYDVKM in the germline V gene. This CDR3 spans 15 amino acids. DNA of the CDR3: TGTGCCAGCAGTGCACCGGGACAGGGGGTCCACGAGCAGTACTTC. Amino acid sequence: CASSAPGQGVHEQYF.

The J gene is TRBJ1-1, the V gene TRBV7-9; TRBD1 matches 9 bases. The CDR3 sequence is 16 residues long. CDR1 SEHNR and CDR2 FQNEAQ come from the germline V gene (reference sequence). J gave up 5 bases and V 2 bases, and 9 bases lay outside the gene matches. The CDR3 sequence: CASSLRSGQGLTEAFF. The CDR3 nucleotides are TGTGCCAGCAGCTTACGGTCGGGACAGGGACTTACTGAAGCTTTCTTT. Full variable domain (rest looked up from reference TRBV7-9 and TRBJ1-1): DTGVSQNPRHKITKRGQNVTFRCDPISEHNRLYWYRQTLGQGPEFLTYFQNEAQLEKSRLLSDRFSAERPKGSFSTLEIQRTEQGDSAMYLCASSLRSGQGLTEAFFGQGTRLTVV.

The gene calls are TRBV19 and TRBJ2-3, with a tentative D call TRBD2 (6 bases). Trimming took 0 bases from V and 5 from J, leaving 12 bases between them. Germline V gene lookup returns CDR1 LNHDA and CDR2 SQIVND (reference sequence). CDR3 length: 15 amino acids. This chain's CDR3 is CASSIDKGGGDTQYF. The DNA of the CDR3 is TGTGCCAGTAGTATAGACAAGGGAGGAGGAGATACGCAGTATTTT.

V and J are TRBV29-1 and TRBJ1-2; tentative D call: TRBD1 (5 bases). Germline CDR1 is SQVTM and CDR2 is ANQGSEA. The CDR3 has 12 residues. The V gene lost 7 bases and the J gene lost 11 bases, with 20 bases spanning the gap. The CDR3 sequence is CSAGWAGQGYTF. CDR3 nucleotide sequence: TGCAGCGCTGGGTGGGCAGGTCAGGGTTACACCTTC.